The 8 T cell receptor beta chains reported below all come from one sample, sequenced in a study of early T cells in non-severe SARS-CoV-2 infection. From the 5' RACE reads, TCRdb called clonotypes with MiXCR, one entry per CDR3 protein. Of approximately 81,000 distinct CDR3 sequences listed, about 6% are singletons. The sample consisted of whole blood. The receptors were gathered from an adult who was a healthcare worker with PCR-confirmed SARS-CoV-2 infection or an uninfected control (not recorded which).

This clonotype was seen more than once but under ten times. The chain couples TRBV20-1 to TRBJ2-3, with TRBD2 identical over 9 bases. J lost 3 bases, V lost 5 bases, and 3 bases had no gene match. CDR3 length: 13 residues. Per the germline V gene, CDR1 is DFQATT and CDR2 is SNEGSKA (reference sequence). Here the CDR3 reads CSAGGLATDTQYF. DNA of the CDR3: TGCAGTGCTGGCGGACTAGCGACAGATACGCAGTATTTT.

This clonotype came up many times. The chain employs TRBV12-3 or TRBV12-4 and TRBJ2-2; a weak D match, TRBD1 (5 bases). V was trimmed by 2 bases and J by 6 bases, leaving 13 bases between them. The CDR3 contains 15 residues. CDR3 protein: CASSLSGAYAGELFF. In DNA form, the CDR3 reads TGTGCCAGCAGTTTAAGTGGGGCGTACGCCGGGGAGCTGTTTTTT.

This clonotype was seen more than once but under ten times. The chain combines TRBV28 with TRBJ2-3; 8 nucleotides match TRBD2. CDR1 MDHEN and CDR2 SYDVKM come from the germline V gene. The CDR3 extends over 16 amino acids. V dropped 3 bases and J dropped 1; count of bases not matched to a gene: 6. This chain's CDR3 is CASSFLTSGGTDTQYF. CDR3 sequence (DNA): TGTGCCAGCAGTTTTTTAACTAGCGGTGGCACAGATACGCAGTATTTT.

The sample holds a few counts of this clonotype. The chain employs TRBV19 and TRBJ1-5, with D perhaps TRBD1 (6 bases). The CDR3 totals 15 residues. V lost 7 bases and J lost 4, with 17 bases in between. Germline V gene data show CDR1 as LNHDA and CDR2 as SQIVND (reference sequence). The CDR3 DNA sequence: TGTGCCAGTATCAAACAGGGCGTGGGTAATCAGCCCCAGCATTTT. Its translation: CASIKQGVGNQPQHF.

DNA of the CDR3: TGTGCCAGCAGTACCCGACAGTACGAGCAGTACTTC. Translated: CASSTRQYEQYF. The chain uses TRBV12-3 or TRBV12-4 and TRBJ2-7; a possible D gene is TRBD1 (5 bases). Trimming shortened V by 5 bases and J by 4 bases, and 9 bases separated the two germline ends. CDR3 size: 12 residues.

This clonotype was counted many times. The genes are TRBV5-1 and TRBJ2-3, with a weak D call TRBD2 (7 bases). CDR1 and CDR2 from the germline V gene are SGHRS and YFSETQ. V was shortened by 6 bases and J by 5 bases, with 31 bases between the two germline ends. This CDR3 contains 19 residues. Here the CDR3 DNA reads TGCGCCAGCACCTCGGGCAGGGGAGCGGGACTCGGTTTCCGAGATACGCAGTATTTT. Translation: CASTSGRGAGLGFRDTQYF.

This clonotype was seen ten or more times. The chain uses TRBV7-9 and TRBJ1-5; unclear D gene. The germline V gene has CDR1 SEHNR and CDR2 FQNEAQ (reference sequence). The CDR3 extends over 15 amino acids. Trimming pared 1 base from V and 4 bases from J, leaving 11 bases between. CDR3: CASSLDSRPNQPQHF. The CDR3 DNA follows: TGTGCCAGCAGCTTAGACAGTAGACCTAATCAGCCCCAGCATTTT.

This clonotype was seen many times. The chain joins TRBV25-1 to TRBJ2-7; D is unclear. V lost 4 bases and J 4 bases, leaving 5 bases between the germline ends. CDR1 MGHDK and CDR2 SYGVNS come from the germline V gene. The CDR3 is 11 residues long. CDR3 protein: CASSAVYEQYF. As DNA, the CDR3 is TGTGCCAGCAGTGCGGTGTACGAGCAGTACTTC.